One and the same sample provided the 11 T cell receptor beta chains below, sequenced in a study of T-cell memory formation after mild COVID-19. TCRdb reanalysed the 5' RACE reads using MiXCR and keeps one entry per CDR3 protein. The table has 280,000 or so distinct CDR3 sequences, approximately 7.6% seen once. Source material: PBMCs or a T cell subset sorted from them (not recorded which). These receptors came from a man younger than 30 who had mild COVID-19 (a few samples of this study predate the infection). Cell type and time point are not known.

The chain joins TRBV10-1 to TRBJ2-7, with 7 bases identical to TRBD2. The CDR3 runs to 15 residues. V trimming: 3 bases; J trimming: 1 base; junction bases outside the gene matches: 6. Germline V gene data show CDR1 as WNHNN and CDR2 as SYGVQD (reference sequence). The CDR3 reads CASSDSSGESYEQYF. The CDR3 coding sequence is TGCGCCAGCAGTGATTCCAGCGGGGAGTCCTACGAGCAGTACTTC.

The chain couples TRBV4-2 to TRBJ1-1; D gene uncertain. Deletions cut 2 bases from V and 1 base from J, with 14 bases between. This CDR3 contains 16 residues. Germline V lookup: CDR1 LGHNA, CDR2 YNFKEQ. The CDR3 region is CASSQLSRGTNTEAFF. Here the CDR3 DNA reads TGTGCCAGCAGCCAACTTTCTCGGGGAACGAACACTGAAGCTTTCTTT.

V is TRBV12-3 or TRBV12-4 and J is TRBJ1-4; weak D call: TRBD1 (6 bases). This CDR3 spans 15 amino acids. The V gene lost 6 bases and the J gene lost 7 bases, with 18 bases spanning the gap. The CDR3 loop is CASSPSGRGSEKLFF. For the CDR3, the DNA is TGTGCCAGCAGCCCTAGTGGGAGGGGGAGTGAAAAACTGTTTTTT.

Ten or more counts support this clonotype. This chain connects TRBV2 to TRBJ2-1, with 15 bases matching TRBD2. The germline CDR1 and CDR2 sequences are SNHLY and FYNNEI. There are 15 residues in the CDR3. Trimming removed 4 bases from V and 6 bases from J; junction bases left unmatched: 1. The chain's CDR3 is CASSGTSGGANEQFF. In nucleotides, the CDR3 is TGTGCCAGCAGTGGGACTAGCGGGGGGGCCAATGAGCAGTTCTTC.

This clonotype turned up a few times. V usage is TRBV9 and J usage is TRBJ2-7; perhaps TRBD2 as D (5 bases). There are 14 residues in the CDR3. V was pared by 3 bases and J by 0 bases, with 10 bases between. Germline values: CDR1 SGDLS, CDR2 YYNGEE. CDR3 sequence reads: CASSGRGSSYEQYF. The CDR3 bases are TGTGCCAGCAGCGGGCGTGGGAGCTCCTACGAGCAGTACTTC.

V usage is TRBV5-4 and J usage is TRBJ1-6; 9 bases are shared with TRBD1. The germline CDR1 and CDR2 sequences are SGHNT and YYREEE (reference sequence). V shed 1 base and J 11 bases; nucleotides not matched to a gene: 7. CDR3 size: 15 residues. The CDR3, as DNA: TGTGCCAGCAGCTTGAGACAGGACAGGGGAACACCCCTCCACTTT. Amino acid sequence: CASSLRQDRGTPLHF.

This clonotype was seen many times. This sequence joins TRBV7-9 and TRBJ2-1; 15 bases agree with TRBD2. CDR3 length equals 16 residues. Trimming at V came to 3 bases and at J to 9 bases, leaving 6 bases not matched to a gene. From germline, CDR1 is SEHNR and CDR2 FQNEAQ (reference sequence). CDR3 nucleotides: TGTGCCAGCAGCTTCGGACTAGCGGGGGGGCAGAGTGAGCAGTTCTTC. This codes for CASSFGLAGGQSEQFF.

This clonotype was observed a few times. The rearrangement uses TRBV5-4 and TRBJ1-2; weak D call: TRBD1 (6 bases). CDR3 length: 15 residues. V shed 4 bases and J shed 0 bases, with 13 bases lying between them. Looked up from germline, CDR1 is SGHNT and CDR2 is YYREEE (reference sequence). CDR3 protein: CASSDSGQPNYGYTF. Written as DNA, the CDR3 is TGTGCCAGCAGCGACAGTGGACAGCCTAACTATGGCTACACCTTC.

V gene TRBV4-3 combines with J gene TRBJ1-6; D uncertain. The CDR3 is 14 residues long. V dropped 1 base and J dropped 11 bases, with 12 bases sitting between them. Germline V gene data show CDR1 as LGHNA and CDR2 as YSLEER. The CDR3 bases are TGCGCCAGCAGCCAAGCACCGTATAGGACACCCCTCCACTTT. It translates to CASSQAPYRTPLHF.

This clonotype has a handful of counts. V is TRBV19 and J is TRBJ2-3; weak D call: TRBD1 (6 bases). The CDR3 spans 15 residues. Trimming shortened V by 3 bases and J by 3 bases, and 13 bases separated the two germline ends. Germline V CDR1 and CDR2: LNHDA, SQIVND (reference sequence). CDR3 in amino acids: CASSIAGVTTDTQYF. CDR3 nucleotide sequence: TGTGCCAGTAGTATCGCAGGGGTTACGACAGATACGCAGTATTTT.

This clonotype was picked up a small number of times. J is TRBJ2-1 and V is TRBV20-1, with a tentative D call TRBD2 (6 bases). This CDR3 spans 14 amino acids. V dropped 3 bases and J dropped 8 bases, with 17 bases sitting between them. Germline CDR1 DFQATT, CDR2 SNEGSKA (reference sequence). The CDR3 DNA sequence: TGCAGTGCTAGCAAGGTGGGCGGGGTGTATGAGCAGTTCTTC. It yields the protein CSASKVGGVYEQFF.